This T cell receptor beta chain was documented in a study of regulatory T cells in long-lasting Graves disease. This sample's time point: newly diagnosed GD, antithyroid drugs for less than 3 months. From PBMCs, RNA was extracted and then used to make the TCR library. Relying on iRepertoire HTBI primers and Arm-PCR of CDR3 regions, the team built TCR beta libraries. TCRdb itself ran the multiplex PCR reads through MiXCR, one entry per CDR3 protein. The table records roughly 500,000 distinct CDR3 sequences, 9.5% to 15% of them present only once. The sample was also reused in another study, on T cells in Graves' hyperthyroidism and ophthalmopathy.

The sequence was obtained from a woman between 25 and 40 years old with Graves disease. The sequences come from peripheral blood mononuclear cells (PBMCs), collected at new diagnosis, from a patient treated with antithyroid drugs.

As DNA, the CDR3 is TGTGCCAGCAGCAAGGGAGGCTGGAGCAATCAGCCCCAGCATTTT. This codes for CASSKGGWSNQPQHF. The V call is TRBV6-1, the J call TRBJ1-5; D gene uncertain. Trimming removed 6 bases from V and 1 base from J, with 13 bases in between. The CDR3 consists of 15 residues. Germline lookup yields CDR1 MNHNS and CDR2 SASEGT.